This T cell receptor (beta chain) is from a study of cytomegalovirus exposure and HLA in healthy donors. Study-wide results and limits: At a 0.05 false discovery rate, a later analysis found 16,951 TCR beta sequences to be associated with HLA alleles.

Primers for the PCR totalled 60 Vbeta and 13 Jbeta. Produced via immunoSEQ multiplex PCR; TCRdb's table is partial and in-frame only. This repertoire shows tens of thousands of clones, around 70% found once; its top ten account for about an eighth. Germline trimming cut 8 bases from V and 3 bases from J; bases unmatched to any gene: 8. This CDR3 has 14 residues. CDR1 and CDR2 (germline): GTSNPN, SVGIG (reference sequence). Details on this clone: Its cognate antigen is unknown.

The source of this sequence is a human donor in good health. Sequenced: PBMCs. The chain combines TRBV30 with TRBJ1-5; 9 bases fit TRBD1. The CDR3 sequence: CALGGQGANQPQHF. CDR3 in DNA: TGTGCCCTAGGGGGACAGGGAGCCAATCAGCCCCAGCATTTT.